This TCR beta chain was identified in a study of blood T cells in healthy people across ages. The wider study: The capture of about one barcoded beta molecule per two T cells was achieved by template switching.

On this clonotype: Its antigen is unidentified.

Study conclusions and caveats: A strong correlation was found between TCR beta diversity and the percentage of naive T cells.

Isolation per sample recovered at least 6 million PBMCs. The authors ran a second PCR of about 7 to 11 cycles using a sample-barcoded 5' primer and a J-beta primer mix. TCRdb redid the calling of the 5' RACE reads with MiXCR, one entry per CDR3 protein. The sample gives around 800,000 distinct CDR3 sequences, under 80% of which show up once; around a quarter is in the top ten. The CDR3 runs to 12 residues. Germline values: CDR1 LGHNA, CDR2 YSLEER. Trimming pared 1 base from V and 9 bases from J, leaving 7 bases between. The V call is TRBV4-3, the J call TRBJ1-5; D remains ambiguous. The TCR sequence derives from a man aged 25 to 40 in good health. The material sequenced was blood. For the CDR3, the DNA is TGCGCCAGCAGCCAAGGGGATGGGCCCCAGCATTTT. This sequence encodes CASSQGDGPQHF.